The clone carrying this T cell receptor beta chain has more than one count but fewer than ten. Antigen specificity is unknown. The data derive from a study of post-analysis software for immune sequencing data. Study details: Patients had relapsing-remitting, secondary progressive or progressive-relapsing multiple sclerosis; some lacked subtype. The study's findings and limits: The normalized Chao1 diversity of multiple sclerosis patients was significantly lower than that of controls.

Tagging with unique molecular identifiers was a feature of the TCR beta cDNA libraries. Each sample of about 0.95 to 11 million input T cells yielded around 500,000 cDNA molecules, so each molecule approximated one T cell. TCRdb reprocessed the PCR reads via MiXCR and lists one record per CDR3 protein. The sample carries approximately 730,000 distinct CDR3 sequences, more than 45% recorded once. The source of this sequence is a girl aged 5 to 17 with multiple sclerosis. The sample consisted of blood.

CDR3 protein: CASSSEYRVYEQYF. CDR3 DNA sequence: TGTGCCAGCAGCTCAGAATACAGGGTCTACGAGCAGTACTTC. The rearrangement joins TRBV7-9 to TRBJ2-7, with D tentatively TRBD1 (6 bases). Trimming pared 4 bases from V and 3 bases from J, leaving 13 bases between. The CDR3 is 14 amino acids. The germline CDR1 and CDR2 sequences are SEHNR and FQNEAQ (reference sequence).